This T cell receptor (beta chain) comes out of a study of tumor-infiltrating lymphocytes in primary liver carcinoma. About the study: Those enrolled were patients of both sexes, who were aged 30 to 69 years. Sample yields, roughly 3.65 to 8 million productive TCRbeta reads, were similar across the tissue types.

From about 0.45 ug total RNA, TCR beta cDNA was generated with a primer in the constant region. TCR beta libraries came from three nested multiplex PCR rounds using slightly modified ARM-PCR. A C-beta reverse primer was combined with TRBV1-TRBV30 forward primers in the first two PCR rounds, and each round had roughly 11 cycles. A single record per CDR3 protein comes from TCRdb applying MiXCR to the multiplex PCR reads. The sample includes fewer than 200,000 distinct CDR3 sequences, around four fifths of them seen just once. This CDR3 comprises 16 residues. Germline V gives CDR1 SGHDN, CDR2 FVKESK. RNA and DNA were co-extracted from about 19-30 mg of unsorted bulk tissue. All tumor samples contained more than 90% viable tumor cells. About this clonotype itself: The antigen remains undetermined. The final CDR3 position lacks the conserved phenylalanine or tryptophan, pointing to a likely read error.

Study observations and caveats: Researchers report that only about 8-25% of top clones turned up in all five tumor regions.

This receptor was taken from a man aged 35 to 55 with primary liver carcinoma and hepatitis B virus infection. The sequenced sample consisted of tumor tissue from primary liver carcinoma. The chain combines TRBV14 with TRBJ2-1; 8 bases are shared with TRBD2. The CDR3 protein is CASSAVAGRVNNEQFL. In DNA form, the CDR3 reads TGTGCTAGCAGTGCCGTAGCGGGACGGGTAAACAATGAGCAGTTCTTA.